These T cell receptor beta chains were read from a single sample in a study of metastatic and nonmetastatic thyroid tumors. TCRdb re-called the PCR reads with MiXCR. The sample contains 4,500 to 6,000 clones, approximately 19% of which appear only once. Sample: adjacent normal tissue. These receptors were obtained from a female donor with papillary thyroid cancer or a benign thyroid nodule (not recorded which). Some clones in this sample may be carry-over from other donors' samples. CDR3s leave out the opening cysteine and the closing phenylalanine or tryptophan.

j_gene	v_gene	CDR3aa
TRBJ2-7	TRBV7-9	ASSLDSDDEQY
TRBJ1-5	TRBV6-4	ASSDPGTGCSSNQPQH
TRBJ2-1	TRBV29-1	SVELAGVNEQF
TRBJ1-1	TRBV7-8	ASSFYSNTESF
TRBJ2-7	TRBV6-1	ASPAGADYEQY
TRBJ2-2	TRBV28	ASSLGGVDTGELF
TRBJ2-1	TRBV20-1	SVSRVHEQF
TRBJ2-7	TRBV5-1	ASRFDTDRPEQY
TRBJ2-7	TRBV14	ASSHGGRWEQY
TRBJ1-6	TRBV4-1	ASSQDDRDGGSPLH
TRBJ2-7	TRBV7-6	ASSFKPSRYEQY
TRBJ1-4	TRBV27	ASSSLRGQGGSGNEKLF
TRBJ2-7	TRBV28	ASSPAAVGNEQY
TRBJ2-2	TRBV5-1	ATQPTGTGELF
TRBJ2-6	TRBV10-3	AVRAGEFPSGANVLT
TRBJ2-2	TRBV12-3/TRBV12-4	ASSIRTGGNTGELF
TRBJ2-7	TRBV27	ASSSGLDSMISYEQY
TRBJ2-7	TRBV6-5	ASSYSLDSAYEQY
TRBJ2-7	TRBV2	ASQRDRYYEQY
TRBJ2-1	TRBV11-1	ASSPRSWRAMGEQF
TRBJ2-2	TRBV30	AWSAWSTRNTGELF
TRBJ1-1	TRBV27	ASSFQANTEAF
TRBJ2-2	TRBV27	ASSLCAGNTGELF
TRBJ1-3	TRBV6-9	ASSWGNTIY
TRBJ1-6	TRBV6-1	ASLRSSYNSPLH
NA	TRBV2	ASSARHYKETGEAYNEQF
TRBJ2-2	TRBV10-3	AISDDRATGELF
TRBJ1-2	TRBV12-3/TRBV12-4	ASSLSGLLA
TRBJ1-6	TRBV5-1	ASSCDANNSPLL
TRBJ2-3	TRBV20-1	SAEGGQASTDTQY
TRBJ2-3	TRBV6-1	ASSEGPTDTQY
TRBJ2-2	TRBV19	ASSPLRGHWTGELF
TRBJ2-7	TRBV20-1	SAWDRHRPYEQY
TRBJ1-5	TRBV5-4	ASSLRQPQH
TRBJ2-7	TRBV28	ASTGQTTAYEQY
TRBJ1-6	TRBV20-1	SATDGSTNNSPLH
TRBJ2-3	TRBV5-6	ASSLAAGISRTQY
TRBJ1-1	TRBV28	ARSLGTTGGTHTEAF
TRBJ2-1	TRBV4-2	ASSQDRGGGGRQF
TRBJ2-7	TRBV2	ASKRPASSYEQY
TRBJ1-6	TRBV11-2	ASSRWGSFRVESYNSPLH
TRBJ1-6	TRBV6-1	ASRLGQGGVNSPLH
TRBJ2-2	TRBV6-1	ASRRTGTGVTGELF
TRBJ1-6	TRBV6-9	AIRLGQGLH
TRBJ2-1	TRBV10-2	ASFGPGQHNEQF
TRBJ2-1	TRBV7-2	ASSPYKGGGHEQF
TRBJ2-7	TRBV6-2/TRBV6-3	ASSLRRVSYEQY
TRBJ2-1	TRBV7-6	ASSLRLATGDEQF
TRBJ1-1	TRBV6-1	ASRMDLLEAF